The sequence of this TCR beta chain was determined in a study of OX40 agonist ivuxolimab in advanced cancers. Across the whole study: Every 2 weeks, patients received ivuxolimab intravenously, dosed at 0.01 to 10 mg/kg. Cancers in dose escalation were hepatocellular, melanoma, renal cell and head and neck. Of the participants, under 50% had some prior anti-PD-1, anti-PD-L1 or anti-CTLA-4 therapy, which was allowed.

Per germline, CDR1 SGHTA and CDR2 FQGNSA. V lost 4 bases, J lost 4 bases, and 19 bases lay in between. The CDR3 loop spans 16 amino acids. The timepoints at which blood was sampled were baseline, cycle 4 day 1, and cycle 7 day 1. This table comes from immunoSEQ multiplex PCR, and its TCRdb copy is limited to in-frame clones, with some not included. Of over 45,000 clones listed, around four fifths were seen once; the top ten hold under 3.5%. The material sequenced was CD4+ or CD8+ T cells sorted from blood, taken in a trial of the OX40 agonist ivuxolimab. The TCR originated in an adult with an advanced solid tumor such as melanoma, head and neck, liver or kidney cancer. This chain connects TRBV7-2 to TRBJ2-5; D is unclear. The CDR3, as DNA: TGTGCCAGCAGCTCAAACGGGCTTAATCCCGGAGAGACCCAGTACTTC. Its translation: CASSSNGLNPGETQYF.